This entry concerns a single TCR beta chain. A read error may account for a junction end that differs from germline. The sample comes from a study of tumor and adjacent non-tumor tissue in lung cancer. Germline assignment: CDR1 GTSNPN and CDR2 SVGIG (reference sequence). This CDR3 is built from 16 residues. The library came from three nested PCR rounds adapted from ARM-PCR protocols. Each CDR3 protein gets one entry after TCRdb re-called the multiplex PCR reads with MiXCR. The sample shows approximately 110,000 distinct CDR3 sequences, around 75% of them seen only once. RNA was extracted from bulk tissue without any cell sorting. Newly diagnosed lung cancer patients had thoracic surgery in China, August–late 2014, without prior chemotherapy.

The specimen was lung tumor tissue. The receptor was derived from a woman aged 60-75 years with non-small cell lung cancer. The chain employs TRBV30 and TRBJ1-4; D remains ambiguous. CDR3 in amino acids: CAWSVRFGETNENLIF. CDR3 sequence (DNA): TGTGCCTGGAGTGTACGTTTTGGGGAGACTAATGAAAATCTGATTTTT.